The rows below give T cell receptor beta chains drawn from one sample of a study of CXCR3-negative and CXCR3-positive naive CD8 T cells. Reprocessing the 5' RACE reads, TCRdb reports a single entry for every CDR3 protein and omits DNA. This repertoire includes roughly 89,000 distinct CDR3 sequences. What was sequenced was naive CXCR3- CD8+ T cells from blood. The receptor source for this set is a human donor in good health. Some clones in this sample may be carry-over from other donors' samples. The CDR3 runs from the conserved cysteine through the conserved F or W.

j_call v_call cdr3_aa
TRBJ2-7 TRBV28 CATRQYHEQYF
TRBJ1-2 TRBV29-1 CSVETGGRGYTF
TRBJ2-1 TRBV2 CASSDRIGLAEEQFF
TRBJ2-7 TRBV20-1 CSASPGTPLYEQYF
TRBJ1-1 TRBV7-9 CASSFWAQPGTEAFF
TRBJ1-1 TRBV13 CASSPGDRNTEAFF
TRBJ1-2 TRBV6-5 CASSPTLTGNYGYTF
TRBJ2-7 TRBV7-9 CASSLSQESYEQYF
TRBJ2-1 TRBV19 CASSPGTGGPYNEQFF
TRBJ2-3 TRBV7-9 CASSLSPPRDTQYF
TRBJ2-5 TRBV4-2 CASSQELFSPQETQYF
TRBJ2-2 TRBV7-6 CASSLVAGGPGELFF
TRBJ2-5 TRBV29-1 CSVPDFTGETQYF
TRBJ2-5 TRBV29-1 CSARIQETQYF
TRBJ2-7 TRBV12-3/TRBV12-4 CASRALATYEQYF
TRBJ2-7 TRBV7-9 CASSLAPSHGSKQYF
TRBJ2-1 TRBV29-1 CSVEGGGGSSYNEQFF
TRBJ2-7 TRBV7-9 CASSRTGWGYEQYF
TRBJ2-5 TRBV7-9 CASTFVGNQETQYF
TRBJ2-7 TRBV12-3/TRBV12-4 CASSQEGGPPYEQYF
TRBJ2-1 TRBV20-1 CSARVTKAYNEQFF
TRBJ2-1 TRBV20-1 CSASDQRGAHYNEQFF
TRBJ2-1 TRBV28 CASSGTSGSREQFF
TRBJ2-1 TRBV11-1 CASSFGTSGENEQFF
TRBJ1-1 TRBV10-3 CATGTANTEAFF
TRBJ2-1 TRBV9 CASSVEPAGMNNEQFF
TRBJ2-7 TRBV4-1 CASSLQGEAYHEQYF
TRBJ2-3 TRBV29-1 CSVPPGTSTDTQYF
TRBJ1-2 TRBV6-5 CASSSGQGNYGYTF
TRBJ2-1 TRBV20-1 CSGSGGPDYNEQFF
TRBJ1-4 TRBV29-1 CSAQGIGELFF
TRBJ1-1 TRBV7-9 CASSLGSGTEAFF
TRBJ2-1 TRBV27 CASSPTGSEQFF
TRBJ2-7 TRBV6-5 CASRYRVSYEQYF
TRBJ2-7 TRBV28 CASSLGGWNYEQYF
TRBJ2-7 TRBV21-1 CASSKGAGTSGDWRYEQYF
TRBJ2-1 TRBV6-2/TRBV6-3 CASSYGLAGAEQFF
TRBJ2-2 TRBV29-1 CSVDRGPGELFF
TRBJ2-1 TRBV23-1 CASTHQPGGTSYNEQFF
TRBJ2-5 TRBV7-8 CASSSRTVQETQYF
TRBJ2-7 TRBV12-3/TRBV12-4 CASSFGGGAYEQYF
TRBJ2-7 TRBV10-2 CASGQTYEQYF
TRBJ2-2 TRBV5-1 CASSLPLGTGELFF
TRBJ1-5 TRBV28 CASSLWVTGLDQPQHF
TRBJ2-7 TRBV29-1 CSASTGAYEQYF
TRBJ2-7 TRBV20-1 CSALRGETAYEQYF
TRBJ2-7 TRBV29-1 CSARAGTYEQYF
TRBJ2-7 TRBV7-6 CASSQQGPTYSEQYF
TRBJ2-1 TRBV5-1 CASSLLGTGGPRNEQFF
TRBJ1-1 TRBV7-3 CASSLTNRDSEAFF
TRBJ2-1 TRBV28 CASSDTSGAYNEQFF
TRBJ2-7 TRBV23-1 CASSQNRVDSYEQYF